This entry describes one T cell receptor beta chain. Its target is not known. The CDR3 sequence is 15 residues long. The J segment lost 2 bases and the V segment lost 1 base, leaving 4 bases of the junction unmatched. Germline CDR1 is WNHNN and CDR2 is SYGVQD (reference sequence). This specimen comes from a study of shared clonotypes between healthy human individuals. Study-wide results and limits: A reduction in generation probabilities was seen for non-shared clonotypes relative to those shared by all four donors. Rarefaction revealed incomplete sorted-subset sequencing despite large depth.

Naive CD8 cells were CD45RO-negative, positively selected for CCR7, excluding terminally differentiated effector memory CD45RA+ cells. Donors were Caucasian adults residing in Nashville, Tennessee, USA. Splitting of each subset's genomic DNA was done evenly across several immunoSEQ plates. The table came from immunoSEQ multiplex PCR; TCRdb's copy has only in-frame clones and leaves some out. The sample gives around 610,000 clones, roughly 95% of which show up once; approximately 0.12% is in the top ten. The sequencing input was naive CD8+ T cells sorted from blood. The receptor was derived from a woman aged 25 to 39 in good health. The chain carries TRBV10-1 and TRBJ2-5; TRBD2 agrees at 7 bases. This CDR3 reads CASSEFASGQETQYF. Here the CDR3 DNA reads TGCGCCAGCAGTGAGTTCGCTAGCGGACAAGAGACCCAGTACTTC.